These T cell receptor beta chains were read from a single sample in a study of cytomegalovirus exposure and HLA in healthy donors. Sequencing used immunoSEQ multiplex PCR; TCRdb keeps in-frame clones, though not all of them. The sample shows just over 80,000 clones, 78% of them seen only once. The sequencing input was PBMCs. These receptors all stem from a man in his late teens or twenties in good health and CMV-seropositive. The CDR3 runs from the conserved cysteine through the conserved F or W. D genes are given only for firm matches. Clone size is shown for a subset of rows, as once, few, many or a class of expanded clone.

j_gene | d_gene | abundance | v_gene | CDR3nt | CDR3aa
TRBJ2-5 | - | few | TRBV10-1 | TGCGCCAGCAGTGAGGCCGGGGTAGAGACCCAGTACTTC | CASSEAGVETQYF
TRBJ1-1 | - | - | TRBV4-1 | TGCGCCAGCAGCCAAGAACCTTCGGCAGGAAAGAACACTGAAGCTTTCTTT | CASSQEPSAGKNTEAFF
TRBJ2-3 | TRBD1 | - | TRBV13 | TGTGCCGTCCGGGACAGGGTCACTGATACGCAGTATTTT | CAVRDRVTDTQYF
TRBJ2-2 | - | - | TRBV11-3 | TGTGCCAGCAGCTTAGGACACCTCACCGGGGAGCTGTTTTTT | CASSLGHLTGELFF
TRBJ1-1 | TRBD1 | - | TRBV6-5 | TGTGCCAGCAGTTACTCAACAGGGGCAGCTTTCTTT | CASSYSTGAAFF
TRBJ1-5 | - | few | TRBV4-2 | TGTGCCAGCAGCCAAGAGCAGGGGCTAGGTCAGCCCCAGCATTTT | CASSQEQGLGQPQHF
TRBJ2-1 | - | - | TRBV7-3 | TGTGCCAGCAGCTTAACGTGGGCCGGTGAGCAGTTCTTC | CASSLTWAGEQFF
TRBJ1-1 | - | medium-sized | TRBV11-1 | TGTGCCAGCAGCTTAAGTAGCGGGACTGAAGCTTTCTTT | CASSLSSGTEAFF
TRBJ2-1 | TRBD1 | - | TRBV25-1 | TGTGCCAGCAGTGACGGACAGGCCTCTTCCTACAATGAGCAGTTCTTC | CASSDGQASSYNEQFF
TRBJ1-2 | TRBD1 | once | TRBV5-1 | TGCGCCAGCAGCTTGGGGGACAGGAGTATCGTTGGCACCTTC | CASSLGDRSIVGTF
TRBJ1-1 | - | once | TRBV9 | TGTGCCAGCAGCGCATCTTGGCGCGGGACTGAAGCTTTCTTT | CASSASWRGTEAFF
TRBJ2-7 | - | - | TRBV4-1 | TGCGCCAGCAGCCATGTCCCTGGGGACACAGCCTACGAGCAGTACTTC | CASSHVPGDTAYEQYF
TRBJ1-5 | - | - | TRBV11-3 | TGTGCCAGCAGCTTCGCCTCCGGGACTGTGGATAGCAATCAGCCCCAGCATTTT | CASSFASGTVDSNQPQHF
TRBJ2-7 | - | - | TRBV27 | TGTGCCAGCAGTGCGGGATCCTACGAGCAGTACTTC | CASSAGSYEQYF
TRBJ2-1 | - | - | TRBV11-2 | TGTGCCAGCAGCTCTATGGGGAGTACCGATTGGGGCTACAATGAGCAGTTCTTC | CASSSMGSTDWGYNEQFF
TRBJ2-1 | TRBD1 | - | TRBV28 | TGTGCCAGCAGTCCACCGGACAGGGGTTACAATGAGCAGTTCTTC | CASSPPDRGYNEQFF
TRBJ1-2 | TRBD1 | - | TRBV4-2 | TGTGCCAGCAGCCAAGACCGGGACAGATGGGGCTACACCTTC | CASSQDRDRWGYTF
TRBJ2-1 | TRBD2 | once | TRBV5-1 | TGCGCCAGCAGCCCGTGGACTAGCGGGACGACGGGCAATGAGCAGTTCTTC | CASSPWTSGTTGNEQFF
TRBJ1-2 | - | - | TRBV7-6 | TGTGCCAGCAGCTTAACACAGGGTGACCTAAATTGGTATGGCTACACCTTC | CASSLTQGDLNWYGYTF
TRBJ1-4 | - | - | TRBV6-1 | TGTGCCAGCAGTCGTTTGGGGGGGGGCGAGGAAAAACTGTTTTTT | CASSRLGGGEEKLFF
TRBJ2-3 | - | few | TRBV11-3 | TGTGCCAGCAGCTCACCAGGGAAGACAGATACGCAGTATTTT | CASSSPGKTDTQYF
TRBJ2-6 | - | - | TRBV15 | TGTGCCACCAGCAGGGGGCCTGGGGCCAACGTCCTGACTTTC | CATSRGPGANVLTF